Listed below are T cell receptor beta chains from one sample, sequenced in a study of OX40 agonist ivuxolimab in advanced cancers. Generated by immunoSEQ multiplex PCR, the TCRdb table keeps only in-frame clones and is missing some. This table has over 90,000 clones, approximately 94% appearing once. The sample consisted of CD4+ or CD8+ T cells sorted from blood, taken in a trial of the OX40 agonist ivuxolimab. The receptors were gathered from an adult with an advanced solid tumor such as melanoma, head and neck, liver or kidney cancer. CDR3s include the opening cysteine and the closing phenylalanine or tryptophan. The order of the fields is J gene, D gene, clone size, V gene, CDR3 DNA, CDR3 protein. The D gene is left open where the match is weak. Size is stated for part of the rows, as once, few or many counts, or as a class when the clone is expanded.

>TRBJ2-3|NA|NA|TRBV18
TGTGCCAGCTCCCCAGACAGAGTTACAGATACGCAGTATTTT
CASSPDRVTDTQYF
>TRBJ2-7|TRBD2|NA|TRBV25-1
TGTGCCAGCAGTCCACTAGCGGGGGGGCCTTCCTACGAGCAGTACTTC
CASSPLAGGPSYEQYF
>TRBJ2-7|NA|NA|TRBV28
TGTGCCAGCAGTTCCCCCCCGACTACCACCTACGAGCAGTACTTC
CASSSPPTTTYEQYF
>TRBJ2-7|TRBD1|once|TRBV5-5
TGTGCCAGCAGCTTGAGGGACAGGGGCTACGAGCAGTACTTC
CASSLRDRGYEQYF
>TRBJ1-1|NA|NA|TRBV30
TGTGCCTGGAGCATGATGAACACTGAAGCTTTCTTT
CAWSMMNTEAFF
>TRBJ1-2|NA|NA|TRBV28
NA
CASSTSTGALPNYGYTF
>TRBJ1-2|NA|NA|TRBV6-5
TGTGCCAGCAGTGCACCCATTGGGGGCTACACCTTC
CASSAPIGGYTF
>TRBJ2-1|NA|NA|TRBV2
TGTGCCACTATGGGGGTCCGGGGAGAAACCTACAATGAGCAGTTCTTC
CATMGVRGETYNEQFF
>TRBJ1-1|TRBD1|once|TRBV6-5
TGTGCCAGCAGTCTACGGGACAGGGGACGCGCTTTCTTT
CASSLRDRGRAFF
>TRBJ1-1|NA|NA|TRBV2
TGTGCCAGCAGGGCGAACACTGAAGCTTTCTTT
CASRANTEAFF
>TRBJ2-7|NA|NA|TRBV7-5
TGTGCCAGAAGCTTATTTGGCGGGAACAACGTTTCCTACGAGCAGTACTTC
CARSLFGGNNVSYEQYF
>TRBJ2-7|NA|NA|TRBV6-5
TGTGCCAGCAGTCCCACTTGGGCAGGGGAATACGAGCAGTACTTC
CASSPTWAGEYEQYF
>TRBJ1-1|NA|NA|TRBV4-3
TGCGCCAGCAGCCAAGAGTCGAACACTGAAGCTTTCTTT
CASSQESNTEAFF
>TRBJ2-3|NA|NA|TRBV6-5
TGTGCCAGCAGTTCCACTTCCACAGATACGCAGTATTTT
CASSSTSTDTQYF
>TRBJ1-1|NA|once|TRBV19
TGTGCCAGTAGTACTCGTCCGAACACTGAAGCTTTCTTT
CASSTRPNTEAFF
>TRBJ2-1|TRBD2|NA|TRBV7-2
TGTGCCAGCAGCCCTAGACTTACTAGCGGGGGGGAACAATTCTTC
CASSPRLTSGGEQFF
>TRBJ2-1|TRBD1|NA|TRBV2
TGTGCCAGCAGCGAAACGACAGGGAGCTCCTACAATGAGCAGTTCTTC
CASSETTGSSYNEQFF
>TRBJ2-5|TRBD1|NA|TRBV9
TGTGCCAGCAGCGTAGGACAGGGCGAAAAGACCCAGTACTTC
CASSVGQGEKTQYF
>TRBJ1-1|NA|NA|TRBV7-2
TGTGCCAGCAGCTCCCAATCGAACACTGAAGCTTTCTTT
CASSSQSNTEAFF
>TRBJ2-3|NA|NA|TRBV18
TGTGCCAGCTCACCAGGATGGGGATGGGGGAGTGCCGCAGATACGCAGTATTTT
CASSPGWGWGSAADTQYF
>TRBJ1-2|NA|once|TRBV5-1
TGCGCCAGCAGCACGGGCACGCCTGGCTACACCTTC
CASSTGTPGYTF
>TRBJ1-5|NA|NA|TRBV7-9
TGTGCCAGCAGCGCGAATGGCAATCAGCCCCAGCATTTT
CASSANGNQPQHF
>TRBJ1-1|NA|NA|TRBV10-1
TGCGCCAGCAGTGAGTCGAGATACACTGAAGCTTTCTTT
CASSESRYTEAFF
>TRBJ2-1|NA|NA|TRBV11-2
TGTGCCAGCAGCTTATATAGGAATGAGCAGTTCTTC
CASSLYRNEQFF
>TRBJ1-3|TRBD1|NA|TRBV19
TGTGCCAGTAGCTACAGGGGTGGAAACACCATATATTTT
CASSYRGGNTIYF
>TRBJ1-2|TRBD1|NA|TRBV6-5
TGTGCCAGCAGTTACATCACAGGGGATGGCGGCTACACCTTC
CASSYITGDGGYTF
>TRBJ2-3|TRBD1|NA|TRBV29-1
TGCAGCGTTGAGGGACAGGGGTGGGGCACAGATACGCAGTATTTT
CSVEGQGWGTDTQYF
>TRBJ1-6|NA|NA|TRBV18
TGTGCCAGCTCACCAGGCCCGGGACCATTGGCCTCACCCCTCCACTTT
CASSPGPGPLASPLHF
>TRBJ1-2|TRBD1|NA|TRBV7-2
TGTGCCAGCAGCCACAGGGGGCGAGACGACTATGGCTACACCTTC
CASSHRGRDDYGYTF
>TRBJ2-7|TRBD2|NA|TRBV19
TGTGCCAGTAGCCGTTCCGGGACTAGCGGGGGGGTCAGACTCTACGAGCAGTACTTC
CASSRSGTSGGVRLYEQYF
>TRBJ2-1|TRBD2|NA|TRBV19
TGTGCCAGTAGTCCCTTAGCGGGGGGGCCTCTTAATGAGCAGTTCTTC
CASSPLAGGPLNEQFF
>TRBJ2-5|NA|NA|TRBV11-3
TGTGCCAGCAGCTTAGATCGGGACCAAGAGACCCAGTACTTC
CASSLDRDQETQYF
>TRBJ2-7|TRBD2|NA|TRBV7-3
TGTGCCAGCAGCTTAACCGCGACTAGCGGGGTTTACGAGCAGTACTTC
CASSLTATSGVYEQYF
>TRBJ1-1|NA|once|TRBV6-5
TGTGCCAGCAGTTACTTGGGCAGGGGTATCACTGAAGCTTTCTTT
CASSYLGRGITEAFF
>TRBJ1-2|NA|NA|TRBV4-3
TGCGCCAGCAGCCAAGATTGGGTAGGTGGCTACACCTTC
CASSQDWVGGYTF
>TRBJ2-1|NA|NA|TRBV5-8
TGTGCCAGCAGAAAAGAGGACGACAATGAGCAGTTCTTC
CASRKEDDNEQFF
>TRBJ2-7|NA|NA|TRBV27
TGTGCCAGCAGTCCTAGGCCCCTTTCCAACTCCTACGAGCAGTACTTC
CASSPRPLSNSYEQYF
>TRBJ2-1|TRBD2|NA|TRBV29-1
TGCAGCGGGCCTCCGGGACTAGGGAGAAATGAGCAGTTCTTC
CSGPPGLGRNEQFF
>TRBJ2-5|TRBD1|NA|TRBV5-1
TGCGCCAGCAGCTTGCTGGGACAGGGAACCCGAGAGACCCAGTACTTC
CASSLLGQGTRETQYF
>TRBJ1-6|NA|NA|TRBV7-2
TGTGCCAGCAGCATACCCCCCGGGACACCCCTCCACTTT
CASSIPPGTPLHF
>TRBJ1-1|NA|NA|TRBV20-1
TGCAGTGCTAGAGTTGGGCAAGCTTTCTTT
CSARVGQAFF
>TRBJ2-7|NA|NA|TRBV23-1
TGCGCCAGCAGTCAACCGGGACACCGGTACGAGCAGTACTTC
CASSQPGHRYEQYF
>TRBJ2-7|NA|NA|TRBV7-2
TGTGCCAGCAGCTTTGTTCGAGTGAGCGAGCAGTACTTC
CASSFVRVSEQYF
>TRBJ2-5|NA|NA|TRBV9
TGTGCCAGCAGCTCTCTTTCCGGTCGGCGAGAGACCCAGTACTTC
CASSSLSGRRETQYF
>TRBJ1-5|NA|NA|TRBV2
TGTGCCAGCAGTGACCGGACAGACAATCAGCCCCAGCATTTT
CASSDRTDNQPQHF
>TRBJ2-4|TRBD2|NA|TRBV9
TGTGCCAGCAGCGTGACTAGCGGGAGGGGACTAGCCAAAAACATTCAGTACTTC
CASSVTSGRGLAKNIQYF
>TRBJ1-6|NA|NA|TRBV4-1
TGCGCCAGCAGCCAAGTCGGGAGGGGGAGGAAGGATTCACCCCTCCACTTT
CASSQVGRGRKDSPLHF
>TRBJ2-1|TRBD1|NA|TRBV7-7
TGTGCTAGCAGCTCCGGGACAGGGCCTAACAATGAGCAGTTCTTC
CASSSGTGPNNEQFF
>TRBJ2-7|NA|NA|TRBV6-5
TGTGCCAGCAGTTACTCGGGGGCTGTGGAATACGAGCAGTACTTC
CASSYSGAVEYEQYF
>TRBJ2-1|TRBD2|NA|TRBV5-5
TGTGCCAGCAGCTTGGTTCTACTAGCGGGAGCGGATGAGCAGTTCTTC
CASSLVLLAGADEQFF
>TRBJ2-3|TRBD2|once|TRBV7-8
TGTGCCAGCAGCCCCAGGCTAGCGGGGGGAGAAGGGGCCACAGATACGCAGTATTTT
CASSPRLAGGEGATDTQYF
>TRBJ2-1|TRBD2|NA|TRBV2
TGTGCCAGCAGGAGACTAGCGGGAATTGGCGATGAGCAGTTCTTC
CASRRLAGIGDEQFF
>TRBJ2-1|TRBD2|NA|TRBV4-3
TGCGCCAGCAGCCAGTCCTATAGCGGGGGCGACCTTGGGCAGTTCTTC
CASSQSYSGGDLGQFF
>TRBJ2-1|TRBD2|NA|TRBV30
TGTGCCTGGAGTGTACGACTAGCGGGAGTCTACAATGAGCAGTTCTTC
CAWSVRLAGVYNEQFF
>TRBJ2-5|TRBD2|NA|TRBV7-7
TGTGCTAGCAGCAGCGGACTAGTATCGGAGACCCAGTACTTC
CASSSGLVSETQYF